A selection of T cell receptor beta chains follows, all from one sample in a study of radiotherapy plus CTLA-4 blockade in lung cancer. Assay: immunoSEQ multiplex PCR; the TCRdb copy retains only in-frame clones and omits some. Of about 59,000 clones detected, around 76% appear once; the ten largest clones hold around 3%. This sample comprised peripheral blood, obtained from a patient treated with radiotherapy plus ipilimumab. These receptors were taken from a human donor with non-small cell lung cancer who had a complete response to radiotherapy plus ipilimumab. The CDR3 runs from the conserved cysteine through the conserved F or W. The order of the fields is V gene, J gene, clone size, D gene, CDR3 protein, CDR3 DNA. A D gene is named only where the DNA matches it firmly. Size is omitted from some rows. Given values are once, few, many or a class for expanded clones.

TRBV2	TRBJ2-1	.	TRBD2	CASRGASGGAWNEQFF	TGTGCCAGCAGGGGCGCTAGCGGGGGGGCCTGGAATGAGCAGTTCTTC
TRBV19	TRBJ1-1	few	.	CASSIGRGQQAFF	TGTGCCAGTAGTATCGGCCGGGGACAACAAGCTTTCTTT
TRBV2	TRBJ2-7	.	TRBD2	CASSRSGNHEQYF	TGTGCCAGCAGTCGTAGCGGGAACCACGAGCAGTACTTC
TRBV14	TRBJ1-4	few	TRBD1	CASSQGRQGTNEKLFF	TGTGCCAGCAGCCAAGGGCGACAGGGAACTAATGAAAAACTGTTTTTT
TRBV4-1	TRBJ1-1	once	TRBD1	CASRERTGGTEAFF	TGCGCCAGCAGGGAGAGGACAGGGGGCACTGAAGCTTTCTTT
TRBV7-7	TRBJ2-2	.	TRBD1	CASSSGTGWTGELFF	TGTGCTAGCAGCTCGGGGACAGGGTGGACCGGGGAGCTGTTTTTT
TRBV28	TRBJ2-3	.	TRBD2	CASKLGGSATQYF	TGTGCCAGCAAGCTCGGGGGGTCGGCTACGCAGTATTTT
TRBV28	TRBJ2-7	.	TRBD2	CASSYLGLAGSFEQYF	TGTGCCAGCAGTTATTTGGGACTAGCGGGAAGTTTCGAGCAGTACTTC
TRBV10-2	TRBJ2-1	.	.	CASSDRGEQFF	TGCGCCAGCAGTGACCGGGGAGAGCAGTTCTTC
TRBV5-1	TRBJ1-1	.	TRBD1	CASSLGGQGNTEAFF	TGCGCCAGCAGCTTGGGGGGACAGGGGAACACTGAAGCTTTCTTT
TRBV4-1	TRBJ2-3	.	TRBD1	CASSQGGWRGGPTDTQYF	TGCGCCAGCAGCCAAGGGGGGTGGCGAGGGGGCCCCACAGATACGCAGTATTTT
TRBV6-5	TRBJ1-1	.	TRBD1	CASREGARNTEAFF	TGTGCCAGCAGGGAGGGGGCAAGGAACACTGAAGCTTTCTTT
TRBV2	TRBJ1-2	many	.	CASKLGALGYTF	TGTGCCAGCAAGCTGGGGGCGCTGGGCTACACCTTC
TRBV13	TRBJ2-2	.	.	CASSHTLRGFGGELFF	TGTGCCAGCAGCCACACCCTCCGGGGTTTCGGCGGGGAGCTGTTTTTT
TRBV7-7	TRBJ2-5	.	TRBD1	CASSLGAGGETQYF	TGTGCTAGCAGCTTAGGCGCAGGGGGAGAGACCCAGTACTTC
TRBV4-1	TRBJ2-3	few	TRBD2	CASSTPGGLAGASTDTQYF	TGCGCCAGCAGCACCCCGGGAGGTCTAGCGGGGGCTAGCACAGATACGCAGTATTTT
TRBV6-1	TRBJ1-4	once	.	CASSEGQLFNEKLFF	TGTGCCAGCAGTGAGGGACAACTATTTAATGAAAAACTGTTTTTT
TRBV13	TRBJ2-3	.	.	CASSIPAGISTDTQYF	TGTGCCAGCAGCATCCCAGCGGGTATCAGCACAGATACGCAGTATTTT